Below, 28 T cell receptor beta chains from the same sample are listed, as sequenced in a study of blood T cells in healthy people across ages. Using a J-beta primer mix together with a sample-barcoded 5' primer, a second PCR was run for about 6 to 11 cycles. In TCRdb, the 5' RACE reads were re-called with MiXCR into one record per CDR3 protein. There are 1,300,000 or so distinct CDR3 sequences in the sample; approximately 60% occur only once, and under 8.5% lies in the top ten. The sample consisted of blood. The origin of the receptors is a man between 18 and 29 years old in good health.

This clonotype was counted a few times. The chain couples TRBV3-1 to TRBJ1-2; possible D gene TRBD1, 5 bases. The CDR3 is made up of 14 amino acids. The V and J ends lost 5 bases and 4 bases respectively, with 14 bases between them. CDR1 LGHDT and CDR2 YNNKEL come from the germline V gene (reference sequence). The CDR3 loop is CASSTRDLRYGYTF. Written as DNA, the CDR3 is TGTGCCAGCAGCACACGGGACCTCCGCTATGGCTACACCTTC.

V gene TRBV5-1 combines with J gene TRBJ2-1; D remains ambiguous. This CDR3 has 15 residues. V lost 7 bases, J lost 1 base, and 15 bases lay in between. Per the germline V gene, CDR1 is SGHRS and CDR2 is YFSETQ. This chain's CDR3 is CASGRNSRSYNEQFF. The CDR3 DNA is TGCGCCAGCGGTAGGAACTCGAGGTCCTACAATGAGCAGTTCTTC. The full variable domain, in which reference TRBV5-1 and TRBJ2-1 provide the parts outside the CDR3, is KAGVTQTPRYLIKTRGQQVTLSCSPISGHRSVSWYQQTPGQGLQFLFEYFSETQRNKGNFPGRFSGRQFSNSRSEMNVSTLELGDSALYLCASGRNSRSYNEQFFGPGTRLTVL.

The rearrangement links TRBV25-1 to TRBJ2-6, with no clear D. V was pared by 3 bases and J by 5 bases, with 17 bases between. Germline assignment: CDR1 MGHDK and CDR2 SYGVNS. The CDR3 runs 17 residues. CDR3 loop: CASSDLRAGKRANVLTF. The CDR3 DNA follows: TGTGCCAGCAGTGATCTTAGGGCCGGTAAACGGGCCAACGTCCTGACTTTC.

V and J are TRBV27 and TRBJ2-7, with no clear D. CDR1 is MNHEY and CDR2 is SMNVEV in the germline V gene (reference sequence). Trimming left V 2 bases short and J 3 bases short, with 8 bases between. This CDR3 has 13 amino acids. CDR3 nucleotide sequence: TGTGCCAGCAGTTTAACCATGGACTACGAGCAGTACTTC. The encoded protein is CASSLTMDYEQYF.

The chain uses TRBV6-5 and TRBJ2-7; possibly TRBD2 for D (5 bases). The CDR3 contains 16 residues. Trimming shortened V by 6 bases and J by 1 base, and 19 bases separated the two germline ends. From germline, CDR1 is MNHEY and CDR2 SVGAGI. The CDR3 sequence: CASSQVASGGSYEQYF. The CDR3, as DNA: TGTGCCAGCAGCCAGGTAGCGTCGGGCGGATCCTACGAGCAGTACTTC.

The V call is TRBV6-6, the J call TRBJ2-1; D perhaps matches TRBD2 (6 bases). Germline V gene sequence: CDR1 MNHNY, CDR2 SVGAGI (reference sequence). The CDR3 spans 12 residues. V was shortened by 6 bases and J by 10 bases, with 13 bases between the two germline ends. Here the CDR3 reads CASRSDGGEQFF. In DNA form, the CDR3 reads TGTGCCAGCAGAAGCGACGGAGGGGAGCAGTTCTTC.

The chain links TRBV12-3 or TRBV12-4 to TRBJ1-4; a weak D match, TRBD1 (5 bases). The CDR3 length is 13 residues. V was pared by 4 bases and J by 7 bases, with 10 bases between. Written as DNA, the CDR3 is TGTGCCAGCAGTTCCCAGGGCAGTGAAAAACTGTTTTTT. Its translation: CASSSQGSEKLFF.

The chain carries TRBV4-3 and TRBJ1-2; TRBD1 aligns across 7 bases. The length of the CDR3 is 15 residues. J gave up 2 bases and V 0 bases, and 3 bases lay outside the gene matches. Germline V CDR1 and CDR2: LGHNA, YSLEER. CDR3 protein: CASSQDEGANYGYTF. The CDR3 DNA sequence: TGCGCCAGCAGCCAAGATGAGGGGGCGAACTATGGCTACACCTTC.

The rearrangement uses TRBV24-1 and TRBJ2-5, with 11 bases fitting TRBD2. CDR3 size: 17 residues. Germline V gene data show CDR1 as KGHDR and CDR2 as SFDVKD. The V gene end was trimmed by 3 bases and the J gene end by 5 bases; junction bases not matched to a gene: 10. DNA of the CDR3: TGTGCCACCAGTGATGGGGGTAGCGGGAGGGCAGGGGAGACCCAGTACTTC. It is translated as CATSDGGSGRAGETQYF.

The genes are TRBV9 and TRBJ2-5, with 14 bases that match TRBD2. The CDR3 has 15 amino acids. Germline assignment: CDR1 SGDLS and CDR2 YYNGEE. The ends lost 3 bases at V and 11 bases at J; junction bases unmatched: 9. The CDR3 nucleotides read TGTGCCAGCAGCGCGGGACTAGCGGGAGTATTTGAGCAGTACTTC. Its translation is CASSAGLAGVFEQYF.

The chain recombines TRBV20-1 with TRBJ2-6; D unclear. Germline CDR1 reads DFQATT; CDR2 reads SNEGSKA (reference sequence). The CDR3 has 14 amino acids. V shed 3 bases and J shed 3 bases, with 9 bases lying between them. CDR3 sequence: CSARNSNGANVLTF. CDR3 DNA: TGCAGTGCTAGGAACAGTAATGGGGCCAACGTCCTGACTTTC.

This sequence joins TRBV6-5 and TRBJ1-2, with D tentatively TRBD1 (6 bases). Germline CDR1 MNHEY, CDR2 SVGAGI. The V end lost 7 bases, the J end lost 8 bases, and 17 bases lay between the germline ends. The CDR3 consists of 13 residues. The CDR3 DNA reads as TGTGCCAGCACACAGGGCTCCGGTGTGGGCTACACCTTC. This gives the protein CASTQGSGVGYTF.

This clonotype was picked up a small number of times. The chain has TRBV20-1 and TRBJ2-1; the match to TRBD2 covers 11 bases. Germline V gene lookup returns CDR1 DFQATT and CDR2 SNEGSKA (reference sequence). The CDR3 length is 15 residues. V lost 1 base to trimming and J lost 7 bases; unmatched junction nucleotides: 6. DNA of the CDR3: TGCAGTGCTAGAGTCTTAGCGGGAGGGGAGAATGAGCAGTTCTTC. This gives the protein CSARVLAGGENEQFF.

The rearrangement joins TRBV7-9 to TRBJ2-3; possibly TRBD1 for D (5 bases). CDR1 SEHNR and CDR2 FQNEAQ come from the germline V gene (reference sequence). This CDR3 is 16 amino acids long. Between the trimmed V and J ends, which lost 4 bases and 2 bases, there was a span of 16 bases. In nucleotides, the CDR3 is TGTGCCAGCAGCTCCCAGGGTGTCCCGTACACAGATACGCAGTATTTT. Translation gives CASSSQGVPYTDTQYF.

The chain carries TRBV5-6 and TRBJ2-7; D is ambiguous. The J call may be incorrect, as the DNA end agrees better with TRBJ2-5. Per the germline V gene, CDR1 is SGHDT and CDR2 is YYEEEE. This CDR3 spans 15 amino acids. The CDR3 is CASSEDVMTRETQYF. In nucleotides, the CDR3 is TGTGCCAGCAGCGAGGACGTTATGACAAGAGAGACCCAGTACTTC.

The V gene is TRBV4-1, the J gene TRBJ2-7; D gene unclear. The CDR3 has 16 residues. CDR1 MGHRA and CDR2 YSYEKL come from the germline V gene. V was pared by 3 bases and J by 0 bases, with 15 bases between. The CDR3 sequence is CASSHETGPSSYEQYF. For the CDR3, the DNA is TGCGCCAGCAGCCACGAGACCGGGCCTAGCTCCTACGAGCAGTACTTC.

The CDR3 protein is CASSESRVPGVQETQYF. The CDR3 DNA sequence: TGTGCCAGCAGTGAAAGCAGGGTTCCCGGGGTCCAAGAGACCCAGTACTTC. The rearrangement joins TRBV25-1 to TRBJ2-5; D may correspond to TRBD1 or TRBD2 (5 bases each). The CDR3 has 17 amino acids. In germline, CDR1 is MGHDK, CDR2 SYGVNS. The V and J ends lost 2 bases and 1 base respectively, with 17 bases between them.

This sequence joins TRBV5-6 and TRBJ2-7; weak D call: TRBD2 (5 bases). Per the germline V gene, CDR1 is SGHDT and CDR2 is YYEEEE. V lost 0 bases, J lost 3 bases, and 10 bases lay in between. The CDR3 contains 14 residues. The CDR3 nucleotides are TGTGCCAGCAGCTTGGCGGGGAGAATCTACGAGCAGTACTTC. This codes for CASSLAGRIYEQYF.

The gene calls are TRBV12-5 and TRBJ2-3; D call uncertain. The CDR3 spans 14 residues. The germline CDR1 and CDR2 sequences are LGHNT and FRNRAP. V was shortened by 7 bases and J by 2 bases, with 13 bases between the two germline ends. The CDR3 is CASDSGISTDTQYF. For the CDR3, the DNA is TGTGCTAGTGATTCGGGCATCTCCACAGATACGCAGTATTTT.

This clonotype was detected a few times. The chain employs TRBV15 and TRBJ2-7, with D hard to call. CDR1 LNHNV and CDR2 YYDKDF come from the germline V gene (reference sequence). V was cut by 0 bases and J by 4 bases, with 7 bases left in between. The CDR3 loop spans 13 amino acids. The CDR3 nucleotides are TGTGCCACCAGCAGAGAGCCTTCTTACGAGCAGTACTTC. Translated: CATSREPSYEQYF.

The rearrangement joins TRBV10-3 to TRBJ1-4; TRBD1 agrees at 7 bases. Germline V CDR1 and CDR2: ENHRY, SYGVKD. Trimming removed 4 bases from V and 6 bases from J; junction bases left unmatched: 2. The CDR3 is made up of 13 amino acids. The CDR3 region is CAISAGTDEKLFF. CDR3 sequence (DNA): TGTGCCATCAGTGCCGGGACAGATGAAAAACTGTTTTTT.

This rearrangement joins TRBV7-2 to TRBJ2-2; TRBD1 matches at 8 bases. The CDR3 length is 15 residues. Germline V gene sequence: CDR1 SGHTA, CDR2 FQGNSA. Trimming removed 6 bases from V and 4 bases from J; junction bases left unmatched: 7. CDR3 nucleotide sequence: TGTGCCAGCAGGATTACAGGGGGGAGCACCGGGGAGCTGTTTTTT. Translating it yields CASRITGGSTGELFF.

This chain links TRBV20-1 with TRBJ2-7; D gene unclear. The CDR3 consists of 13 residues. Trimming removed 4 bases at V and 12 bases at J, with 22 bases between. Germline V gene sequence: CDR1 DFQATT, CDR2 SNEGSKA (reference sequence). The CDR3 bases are TGCAGTGCTACTGAGGACGGAGATGGACCTTTGTACTTC. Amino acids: CSATEDGDGPLYF.

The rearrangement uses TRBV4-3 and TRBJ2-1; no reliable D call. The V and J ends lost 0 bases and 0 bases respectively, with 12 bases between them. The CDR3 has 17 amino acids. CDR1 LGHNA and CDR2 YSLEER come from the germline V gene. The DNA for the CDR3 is TGCGCCAGCAGCCAAGATGGCAGCAGTAGCTCCTACAATGAGCAGTTCTTC. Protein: CASSQDGSSSSYNEQFF.

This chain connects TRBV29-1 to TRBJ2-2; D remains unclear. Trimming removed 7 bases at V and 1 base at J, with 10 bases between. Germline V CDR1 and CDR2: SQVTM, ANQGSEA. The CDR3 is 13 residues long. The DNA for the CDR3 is TGCAGCGGTTACACGGTGAACACCGGGGAGCTGTTTTTT. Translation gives CSGYTVNTGELFF.

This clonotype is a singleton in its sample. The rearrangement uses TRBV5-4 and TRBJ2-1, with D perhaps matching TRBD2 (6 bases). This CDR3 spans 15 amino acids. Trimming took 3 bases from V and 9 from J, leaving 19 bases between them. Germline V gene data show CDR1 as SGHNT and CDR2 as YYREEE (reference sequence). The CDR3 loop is CASSSPGSSHSEQFF. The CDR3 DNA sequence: TGTGCCAGCAGCTCCCCCGGGAGTAGTCACTCTGAGCAGTTCTTC.

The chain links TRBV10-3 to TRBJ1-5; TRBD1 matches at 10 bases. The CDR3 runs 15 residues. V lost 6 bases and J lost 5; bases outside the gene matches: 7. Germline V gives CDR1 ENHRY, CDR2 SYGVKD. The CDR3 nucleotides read TGTGCCATCAGCCCGGGACAGGGGACGGATCAGCCCCAGCATTTT. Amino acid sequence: CAISPGQGTDQPQHF.

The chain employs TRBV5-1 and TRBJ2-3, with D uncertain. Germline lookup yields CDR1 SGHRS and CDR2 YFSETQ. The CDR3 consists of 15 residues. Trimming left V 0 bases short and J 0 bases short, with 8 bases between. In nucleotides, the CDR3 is TGCGCCAGCAGCTTGGGACACTTTAGCACAGATACGCAGTATTTT. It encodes CASSLGHFSTDTQYF.